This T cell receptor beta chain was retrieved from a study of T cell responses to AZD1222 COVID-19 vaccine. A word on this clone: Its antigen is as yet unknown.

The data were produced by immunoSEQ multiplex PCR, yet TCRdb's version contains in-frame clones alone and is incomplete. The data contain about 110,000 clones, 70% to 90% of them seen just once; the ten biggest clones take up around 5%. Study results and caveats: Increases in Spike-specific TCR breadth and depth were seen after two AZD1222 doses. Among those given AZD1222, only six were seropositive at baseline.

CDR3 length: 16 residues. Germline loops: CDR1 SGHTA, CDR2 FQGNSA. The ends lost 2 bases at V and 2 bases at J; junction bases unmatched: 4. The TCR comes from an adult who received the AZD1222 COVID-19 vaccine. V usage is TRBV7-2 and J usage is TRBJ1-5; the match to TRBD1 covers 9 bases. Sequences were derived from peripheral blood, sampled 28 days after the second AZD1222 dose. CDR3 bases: TGTGCCAGCAGCTTACGACAGGGGGGGGGCAATCAGCCCCAGCATTTT. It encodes CASSLRQGGGNQPQHF.